This TCR beta chain was sequenced during a study of T cell responses to AZD1222 COVID-19 vaccine. This CDR3 contains 19 residues. Sequencing was performed with immunoSEQ multiplex PCR; in TCRdb, only in-frame clones are kept and a portion is missing. The repertoire holds some 150,000 clones, with roughly 90% as singletons. A note on this clone: Its antigen is still unknown.

Findings of the study overall: The peak T cell response came first, and repertoires were sampled only after it. Donors were mostly white British, more females; clonal diversity possibly underestimated. Targets within unmutated variant regions were reportedly found for nearly half of spike-specific TCRs. A rise in Spike-specific TCR breadth and depth followed two AZD1222 doses.

The TCR comes from an adult in good health. The sequencing used peripheral blood, collected on day 0 of AZD1222 vaccination. The chain employs TRBV21-1 and TRBJ1-4; TRBD1, as called in the table, went unchecked against the DNA. TRBV21-1 constitutes a pseudogene. The CDR3 nucleotides are TGTGCCAGCAGCCTAAGGGGACAGGGTAAATCGGGAACTAATGAAAAACTGTTTTTT. The encoded protein is CASSLRGQGKSGTNEKLFF.